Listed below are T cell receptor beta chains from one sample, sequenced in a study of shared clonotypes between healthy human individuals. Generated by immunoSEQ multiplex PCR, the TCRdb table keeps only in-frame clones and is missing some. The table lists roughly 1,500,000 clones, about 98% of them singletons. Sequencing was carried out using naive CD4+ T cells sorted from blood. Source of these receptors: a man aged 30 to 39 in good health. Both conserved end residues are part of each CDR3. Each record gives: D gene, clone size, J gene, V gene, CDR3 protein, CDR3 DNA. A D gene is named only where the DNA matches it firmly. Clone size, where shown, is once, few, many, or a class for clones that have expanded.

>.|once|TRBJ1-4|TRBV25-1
CASSTGDVNEKLFF
TGTGCCAGCTCCACAGGAGACGTGAATGAAAAACTGTTTTTT
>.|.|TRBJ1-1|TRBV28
CASSFLVIMNTEAFF
TGTGCCAGCAGTTTTCTTGTTATCATGAACACTGAAGCTTTCTTT
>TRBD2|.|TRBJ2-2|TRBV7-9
CASSLTGGETGELFF
TGTGCCAGCAGCTTAACGGGAGGGGAAACCGGGGAGCTGTTTTTT
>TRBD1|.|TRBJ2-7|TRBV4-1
CASRRMWTDRLGEQYF
TGCGCCAGCAGGCGAATGTGGACGGACAGGTTGGGCGAGCAGTACTTC
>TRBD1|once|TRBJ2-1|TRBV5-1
CASTSTLRDRSNEQFF
TGCGCCAGCACCTCCACTCTGCGGGACAGGAGCAATGAGCAGTTCTTC
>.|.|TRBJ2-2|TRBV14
CASSQQSIGELFF
TGTGCCAGCAGCCAGCAATCGATCGGGGAGCTGTTTTTT
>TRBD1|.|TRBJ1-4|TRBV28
CASSDRGLANEKLFF
TGTGCCAGCAGTGACAGGGGGCTGGCTAATGAAAAACTGTTTTTT
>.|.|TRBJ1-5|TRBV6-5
CASSPLRQGHQPQHF
TGTGCCAGCTCCCCCCTTCGGCAGGGACATCAGCCCCAGCATTTT
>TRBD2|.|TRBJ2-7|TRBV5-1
CASSLGSREGLDEQYF
TGCGCCAGCAGCTTGGGATCTCGGGAGGGCCTTGACGAGCAGTACTTC
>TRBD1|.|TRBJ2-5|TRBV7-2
CASGIQGKETQYF
TGTGCCAGCGGGATACAGGGGAAGGAGACCCAGTACTTC
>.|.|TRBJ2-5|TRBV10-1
CASSEGQSVLTGQETQYF
TGCGCCAGCAGTGAAGGACAGTCTGTCCTGACCGGTCAAGAGACCCAGTACTTC
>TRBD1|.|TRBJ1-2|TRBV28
CASSMTGAIYGYTF
TGTGCCAGCAGCATGACAGGGGCCATCTATGGCTACACCTTC
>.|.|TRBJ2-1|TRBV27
CASSLMGGNEQFF
TGTGCCAGCAGTTTAATGGGTGGGAATGAGCAGTTCTTC
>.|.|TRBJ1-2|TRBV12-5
CASGLTDSLGYTF
TGTGCTAGTGGTTTAACGGACAGTCTTGGCTACACCTTC
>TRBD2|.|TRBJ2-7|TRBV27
CASRRTSGPYEQYF
TGTGCCAGCAGGCGGACTAGCGGTCCCTACGAGCAGTACTTC
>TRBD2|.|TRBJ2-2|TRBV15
CATSIQSGRATGELFF
TGTGCCACCAGCATCCAGAGCGGGAGGGCCACCGGGGAGCTGTTTTTT
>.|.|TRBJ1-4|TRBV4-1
CASSQDSATNEKLFF
TGCGCCAGCAGCCAAGACAGTGCAACTAATGAAAAACTGTTTTTT
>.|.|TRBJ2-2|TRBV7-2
CASSRGQIANTGELFF
TGTGCCAGCAGCAGAGGACAGATCGCGAACACCGGGGAGCTGTTTTTT
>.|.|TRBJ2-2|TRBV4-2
CASSQGLVNTGELFF
TGTGCCAGCAGCCAAGGACTAGTCAACACCGGGGAGCTGTTTTTT
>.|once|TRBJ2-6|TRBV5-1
CASSLVGTSGSGANVLTF
TGCGCCAGCAGCTTGGTCGGCACGTCCGGCTCTGGGGCCAACGTCCTGACTTTC
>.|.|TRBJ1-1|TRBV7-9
CASSWPGLGLNTEAFF
TGTGCCAGCAGCTGGCCAGGGCTGGGATTGAACACTGAAGCTTTCTTT
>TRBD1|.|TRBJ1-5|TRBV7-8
CASSLGDRGHQPQHF
TGTGCCAGCAGCTTGGGGGACAGGGGGCATCAGCCCCAGCATTTT
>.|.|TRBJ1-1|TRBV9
CASSLLGQNTEAFF
TGTGCCAGCAGCCTCCTCGGACAGAACACTGAAGCTTTCTTT
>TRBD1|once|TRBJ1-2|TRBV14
CASSRRDRDANYGYTF
TGTGCCAGCAGCCGCCGGGACAGGGACGCAAACTATGGCTACACCTTC
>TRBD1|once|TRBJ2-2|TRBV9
CASSGRTGFDTGELFF
TGTGCCAGCAGCGGACGGACAGGGTTCGACACCGGGGAGCTGTTTTTT
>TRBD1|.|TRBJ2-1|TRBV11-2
CASSQGAGAPSYNEQFF
TGTGCCAGCAGCCAGGGGGCAGGCGCCCCTTCCTACAATGAGCAGTTCTTC
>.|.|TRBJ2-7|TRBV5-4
CASSLSATQPYEQYF
TGTGCCAGCAGCTTGTCGGCTACTCAACCCTACGAGCAGTACTTC
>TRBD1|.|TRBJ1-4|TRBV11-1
CASSSTGVEAEKLFF
TGTGCCAGCAGCTCGACAGGGGTAGAGGCTGAAAAACTGTTTTTT
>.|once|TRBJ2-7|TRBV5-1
CASSRGGREYEQYF
TGCGCCAGCAGCCGAGGGGGTCGGGAGTACGAGCAGTACTTC
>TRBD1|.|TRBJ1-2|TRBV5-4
CASSLRGGTGTTNYGYTF
TGTGCCAGCAGCTTGCGGGGGGGGACAGGAACTACTAACTATGGCTACACCTTC
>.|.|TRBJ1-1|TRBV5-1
CASSGGQHQLNTEAFF
TGCGCCAGCAGCGGCGGACAGCATCAATTGAACACTGAAGCTTTCTTT
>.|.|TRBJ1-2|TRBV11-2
CASRLVSSSNYGYTF
TGTGCCAGCAGACTCGTTAGTAGCTCTAACTATGGCTACACCTTC
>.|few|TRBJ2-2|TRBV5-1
CASSLAPDTGELFF
TGCGCCAGCAGCTTGGCCCCCGACACCGGGGAGCTGTTTTTT
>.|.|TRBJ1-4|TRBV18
CASSPISGSINEKLFF
TGTGCCAGCTCACCCATATCGGGCAGTATTAATGAAAAACTGTTTTTT
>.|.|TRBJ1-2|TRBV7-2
CASSLMGYGYTF
TGTGCCAGCAGCTTGATGGGCTATGGCTACACCTTC
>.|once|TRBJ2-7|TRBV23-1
CASSQSATGKYEQYF
TGCGCCAGCAGTCAATCGGCGACAGGTAAATACGAGCAGTACTTC
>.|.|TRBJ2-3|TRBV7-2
CASSSRLSGGGTDTQYF
TGTGCCAGCAGCTCGAGACTCTCTGGCGGGGGCACAGATACGCAGTATTTT
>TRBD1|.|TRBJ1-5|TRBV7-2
CASTSDRGEFQPQHF
TGTGCCAGCACCTCGGACAGGGGAGAATTCCAGCCCCAGCATTTT
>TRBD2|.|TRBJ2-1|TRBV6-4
CASSFSSGGNEQFF
TGTGCCAGCAGTTTCAGCAGCGGGGGGAATGAGCAGTTCTTC
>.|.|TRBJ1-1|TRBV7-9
CASSPESLNTEAFF
TGTGCCAGCAGCCCAGAGAGCTTGAACACTGAAGCTTTCTTT
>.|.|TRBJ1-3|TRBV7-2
CASSFDGSGNTIYF
TGTGCCAGCAGCTTCGACGGATCTGGAAACACCATATATTTT
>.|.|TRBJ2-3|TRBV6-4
CASSGQGTDTQYF
TGTGCCAGCAGTGGCCAGGGGACAGATACGCAGTATTTT
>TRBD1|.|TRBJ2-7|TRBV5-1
CASSLRTGGYEQYF
TGCGCCAGCAGCTTGAGGACAGGGGGCTACGAGCAGTACTTC
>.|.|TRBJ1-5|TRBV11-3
CASSKQAGDSNQPQHF
TGTGCCAGCAGCAAACAGGCGGGGGATAGCAATCAGCCCCAGCATTTT
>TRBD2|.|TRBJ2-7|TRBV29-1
CSVSSGTSGGTYEQYF
TGCAGCGTTTCCTCCGGGACTAGCGGAGGCACCTACGAGCAGTACTTC